This T cell receptor (beta chain) was profiled in a study of blood T cell repertoires in COVID-19. During active infection, Seattle patients enrolled and were then monitored through disease. V lost 2 bases and J 1 base, leaving 10 bases between the germline ends. The CDR3 extends over 15 amino acids. CDR1 is KGHDR, CDR2 SFDVKD, per germline. Using immunoSEQ multiplex PCR, the repertoire was profiled, and TCRdb retains in-frame clones only, with some absent. In the table there are 150,000 to 160,000 clones, roughly 88% of which are singletons. The rearrangement joins TRBV24-1 to TRBJ1-1; weak D call: TRBD1 (5 bases). The sequenced material came from peripheral blood. The sequence was obtained from a man aged 55 to 70 with COVID-19, enrolled during active disease. The CDR3 sequence is CATSDSGHPNTEAFF. The CDR3 nucleotides read TGTGCCACCAGTGATTCCGGACACCCGAACACTGAAGCTTTCTTT.